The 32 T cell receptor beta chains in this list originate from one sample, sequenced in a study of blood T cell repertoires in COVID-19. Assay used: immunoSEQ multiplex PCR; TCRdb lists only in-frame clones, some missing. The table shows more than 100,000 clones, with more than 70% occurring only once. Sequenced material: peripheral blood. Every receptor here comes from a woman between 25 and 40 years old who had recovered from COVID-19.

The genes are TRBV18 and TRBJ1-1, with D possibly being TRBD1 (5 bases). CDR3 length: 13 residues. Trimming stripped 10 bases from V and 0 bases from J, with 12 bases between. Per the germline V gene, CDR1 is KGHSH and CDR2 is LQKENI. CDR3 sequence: CATGSGVNTEAFF. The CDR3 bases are TGTGCCACGGGGTCGGGGGTGAACACTGAAGCTTTCTTT. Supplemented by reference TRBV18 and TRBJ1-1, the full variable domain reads NAGVMQNPRHLVRRRGQEARLRCSPMKGHSHVYWYRQLPEEGLKFMVYLQKENIIDESGMPKERFSAEFPKEGPSILRIQQVVRGDSAAYFCATGSGVNTEAFFGQGTRLTVV.

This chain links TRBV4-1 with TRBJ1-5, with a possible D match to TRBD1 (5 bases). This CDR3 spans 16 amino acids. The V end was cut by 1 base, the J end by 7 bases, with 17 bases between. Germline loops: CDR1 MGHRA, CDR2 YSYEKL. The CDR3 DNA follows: TGCGCCAGCAGCCAAGGAGAAGCCCAGGGAAGACAGCCCCAGCATTTT. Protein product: CASSQGEAQGRQPQHF.

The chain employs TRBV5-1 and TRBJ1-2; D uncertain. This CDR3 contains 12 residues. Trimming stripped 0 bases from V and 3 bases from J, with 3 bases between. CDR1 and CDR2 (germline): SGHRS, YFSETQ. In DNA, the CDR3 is TGCGCCAGCAGCTTGGCCGACTATGGCTACACCTTC. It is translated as CASSLADYGYTF.

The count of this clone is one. CDR3 DNA sequence: TGTGCCAGCAGATCGGGAGAGATATCCTATGGCTACACCTTC. This sequence encodes CASRSGEISYGYTF. The genes are TRBV2 and TRBJ1-2; no clear D gene. The CDR3 is made up of 14 amino acids. The germline V gene encodes CDR1 SNHLY and CDR2 FYNNEI. V was trimmed by 6 bases and J by 4 bases, leaving 15 bases between them.

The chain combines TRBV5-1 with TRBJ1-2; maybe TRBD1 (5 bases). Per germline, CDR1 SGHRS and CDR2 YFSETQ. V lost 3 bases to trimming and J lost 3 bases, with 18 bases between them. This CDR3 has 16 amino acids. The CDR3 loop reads CASSSAYTGDYYGYTF. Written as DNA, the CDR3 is TGCGCCAGCAGCTCAGCTTACACAGGAGACTACTATGGCTACACCTTC.

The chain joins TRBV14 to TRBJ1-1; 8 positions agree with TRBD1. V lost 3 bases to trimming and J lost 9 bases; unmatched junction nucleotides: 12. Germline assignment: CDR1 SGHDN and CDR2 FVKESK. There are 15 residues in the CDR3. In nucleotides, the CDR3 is TGTGCCAGCAGCCACTTCACAGGGGGTCGTGGACAAGCTTTCTTT. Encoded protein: CASSHFTGGRGQAFF.

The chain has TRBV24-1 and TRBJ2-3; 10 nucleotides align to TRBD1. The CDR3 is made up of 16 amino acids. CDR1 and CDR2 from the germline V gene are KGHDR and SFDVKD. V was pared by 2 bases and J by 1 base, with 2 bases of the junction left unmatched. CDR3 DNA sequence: TGTGCCACCAGTGATTACGGGACAGGGGGCACAGATACGCAGTATTTT. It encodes CATSDYGTGGTDTQYF.

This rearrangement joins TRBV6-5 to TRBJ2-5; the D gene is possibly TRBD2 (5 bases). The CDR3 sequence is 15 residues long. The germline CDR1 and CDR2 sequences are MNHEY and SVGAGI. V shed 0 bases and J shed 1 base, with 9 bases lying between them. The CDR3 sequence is CASSYSASGQETQYF. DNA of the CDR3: TGTGCCAGCAGTTACTCGGCCAGCGGCCAAGAGACCCAGTACTTC.

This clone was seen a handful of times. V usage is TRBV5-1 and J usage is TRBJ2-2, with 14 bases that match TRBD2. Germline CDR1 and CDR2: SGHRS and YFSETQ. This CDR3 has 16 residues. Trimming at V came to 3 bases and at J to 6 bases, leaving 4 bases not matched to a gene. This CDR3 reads CASSSGLAGVSGELFF. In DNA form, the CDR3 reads TGCGCCAGCAGCTCGGGACTAGCGGGAGTTTCCGGGGAGCTGTTTTTT.

The CDR3 DNA is TGTGCCATTGAGCGGGATAGGTATCGGTCCTACGAGCAGTACTTC. It encodes CAIERDRYRSYEQYF. The V call is TRBV6-5, the J call TRBJ2-7; 7 bases align to TRBD2. Germline assignment: CDR1 MNHEY and CDR2 SVGAGI. The CDR3 covers 15 residues. Trimming at V came to 10 bases and at J to 1 base, leaving 13 bases not matched to a gene.

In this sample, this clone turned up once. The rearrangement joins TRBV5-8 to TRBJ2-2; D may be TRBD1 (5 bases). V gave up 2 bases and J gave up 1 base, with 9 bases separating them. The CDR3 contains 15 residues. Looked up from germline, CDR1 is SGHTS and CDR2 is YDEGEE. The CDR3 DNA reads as TGTGCCAGCAGCTTTGGCCAGGGGAACACCGGGGAGCTGTTTTTT. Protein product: CASSFGQGNTGELFF.

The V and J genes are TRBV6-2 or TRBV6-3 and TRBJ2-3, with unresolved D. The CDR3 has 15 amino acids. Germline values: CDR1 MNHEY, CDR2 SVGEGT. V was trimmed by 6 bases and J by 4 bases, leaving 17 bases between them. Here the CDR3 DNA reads TGTGCCAGCAGCTCCACCCGGCTAGTACCAGATACGCAGTATTTT. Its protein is CASSSTRLVPDTQYF.

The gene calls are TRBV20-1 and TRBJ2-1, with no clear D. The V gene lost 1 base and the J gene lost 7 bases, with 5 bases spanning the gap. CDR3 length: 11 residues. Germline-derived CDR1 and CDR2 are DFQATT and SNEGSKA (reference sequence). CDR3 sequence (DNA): TGCAGTGCTAGAGTAGAAAATGAGCAGTTCTTC. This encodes CSARVENEQFF.

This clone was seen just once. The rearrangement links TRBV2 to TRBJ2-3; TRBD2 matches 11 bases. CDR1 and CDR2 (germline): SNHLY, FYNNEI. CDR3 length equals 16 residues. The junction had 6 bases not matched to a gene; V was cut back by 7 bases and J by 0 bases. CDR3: CASTLAGGPSTDTQYF. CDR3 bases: TGTGCCAGCACGCTAGCGGGAGGCCCTAGCACAGATACGCAGTATTTT.

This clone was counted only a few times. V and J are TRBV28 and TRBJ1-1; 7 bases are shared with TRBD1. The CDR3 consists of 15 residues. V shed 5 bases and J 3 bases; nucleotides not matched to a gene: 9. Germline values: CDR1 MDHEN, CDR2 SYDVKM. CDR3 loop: CASSTTGTQDTEAFF. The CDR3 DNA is TGTGCCAGCAGTACGACAGGGACCCAGGACACTGAAGCTTTCTTT.

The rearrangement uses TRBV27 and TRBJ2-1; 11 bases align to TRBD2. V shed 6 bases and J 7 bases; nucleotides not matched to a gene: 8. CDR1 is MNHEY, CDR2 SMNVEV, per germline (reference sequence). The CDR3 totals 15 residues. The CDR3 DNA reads TGTGCCAGCAGCCATAGCGGGGGGGCCGCGAATGAGCAGTTCTTC. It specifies CASSHSGGAANEQFF.

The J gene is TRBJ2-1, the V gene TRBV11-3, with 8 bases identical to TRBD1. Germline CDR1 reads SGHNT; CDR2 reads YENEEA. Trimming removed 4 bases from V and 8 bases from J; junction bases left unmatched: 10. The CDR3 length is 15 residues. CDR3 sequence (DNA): TGTGCCAGCAGCTCCGGAAACAGGGGGAGCTATGAGCAGTTCTTC. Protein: CASSSGNRGSYEQFF.

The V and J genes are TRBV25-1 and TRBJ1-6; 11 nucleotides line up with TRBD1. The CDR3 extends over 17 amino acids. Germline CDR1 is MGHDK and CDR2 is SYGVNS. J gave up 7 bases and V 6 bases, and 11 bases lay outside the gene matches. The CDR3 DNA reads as TGTGCCAGCAGGGGGGAGGACAGGGGGCTTTCCAATTCACCCCTCCACTTT. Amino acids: CASRGEDRGLSNSPLHF.

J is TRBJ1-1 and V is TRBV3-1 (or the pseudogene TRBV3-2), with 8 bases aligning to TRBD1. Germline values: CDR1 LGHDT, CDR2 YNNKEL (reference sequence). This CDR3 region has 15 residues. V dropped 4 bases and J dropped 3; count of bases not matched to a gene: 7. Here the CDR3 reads CASSLGQGGDTEAFF. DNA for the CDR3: TGTGCCAGCAGCCTAGGACAGGGAGGGGACACTGAAGCTTTCTTT.

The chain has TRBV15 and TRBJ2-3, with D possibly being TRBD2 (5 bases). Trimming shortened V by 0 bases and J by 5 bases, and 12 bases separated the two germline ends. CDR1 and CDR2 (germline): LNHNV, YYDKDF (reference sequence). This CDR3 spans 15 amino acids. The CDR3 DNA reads TGTGCCACCAGCAGAGATCCTGTAAGCGGAGATACGCAGTATTTT. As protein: CATSRDPVSGDTQYF.

This CDR3 reads CASSLSGREAFGEQFF. CDR3 nucleotide sequence: TGTGCCAGCAGTTTAAGCGGGAGGGAGGCCTTCGGTGAGCAGTTCTTC. This sequence joins TRBV6-2 or TRBV6-3 and TRBJ2-1; 10 bases are a match to TRBD2. J was trimmed by 9 bases and V by 4 bases; bases with no gene match: 12. CDR3 length equals 16 residues. CDR1 and CDR2 (germline): MNHEY, SVGEGT.

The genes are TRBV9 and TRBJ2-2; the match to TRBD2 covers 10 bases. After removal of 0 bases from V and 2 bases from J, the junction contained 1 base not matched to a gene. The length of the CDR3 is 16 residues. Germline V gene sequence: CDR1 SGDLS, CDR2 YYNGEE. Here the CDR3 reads CASSVASGGNTGELFF. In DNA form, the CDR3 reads TGTGCCAGCAGCGTAGCTAGCGGGGGAAACACCGGGGAGCTGTTTTTT.

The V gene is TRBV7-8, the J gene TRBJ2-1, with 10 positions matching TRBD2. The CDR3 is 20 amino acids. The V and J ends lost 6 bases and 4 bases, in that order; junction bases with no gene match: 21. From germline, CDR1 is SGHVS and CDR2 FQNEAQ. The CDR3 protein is CASSLPRGSGGPVGYNEQFF. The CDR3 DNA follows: TGTGCCAGCAGTCTACCTCGGGGTAGCGGGGGGCCTGTGGGGTACAATGAGCAGTTCTTC.

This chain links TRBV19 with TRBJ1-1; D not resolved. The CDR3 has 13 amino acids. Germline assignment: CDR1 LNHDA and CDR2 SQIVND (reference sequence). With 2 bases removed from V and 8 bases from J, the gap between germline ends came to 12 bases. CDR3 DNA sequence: TGTGCCAGTAGTATAACCCAGTCAACCGAAGCTTTCTTT. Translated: CASSITQSTEAFF.

CDR3 in DNA: TGCGCCAGCAGCCCGACAGGGGATAACACTGAAGCTTTCTTT. Protein sequence: CASSPTGDNTEAFF. The chain recombines TRBV5-1 with TRBJ1-1, with 8 bases fitting TRBD1. J lost 2 bases, V lost 4 bases, and 4 bases had no gene match. This CDR3 has 14 residues. From germline, CDR1 is SGHRS and CDR2 YFSETQ.

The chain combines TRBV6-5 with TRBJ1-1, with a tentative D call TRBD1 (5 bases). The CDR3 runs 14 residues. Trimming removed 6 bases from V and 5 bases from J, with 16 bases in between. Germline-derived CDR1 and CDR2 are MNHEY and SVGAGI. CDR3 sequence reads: CASSTHGGVTEAFF. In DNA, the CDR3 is TGTGCCAGCAGCACCCACGGGGGAGTGACTGAAGCTTTCTTT.

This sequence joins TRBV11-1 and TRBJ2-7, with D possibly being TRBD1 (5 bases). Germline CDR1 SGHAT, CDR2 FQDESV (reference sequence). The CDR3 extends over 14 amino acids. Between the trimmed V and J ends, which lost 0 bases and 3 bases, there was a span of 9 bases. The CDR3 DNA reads TGTGCCAGCAGCTTAGCAAATACAGGCTACGAGCAGTACTTC. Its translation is CASSLANTGYEQYF.

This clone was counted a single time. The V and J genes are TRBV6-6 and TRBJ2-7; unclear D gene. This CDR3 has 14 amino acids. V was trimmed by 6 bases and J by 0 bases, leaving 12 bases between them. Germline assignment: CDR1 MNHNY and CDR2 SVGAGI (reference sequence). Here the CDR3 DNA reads TGTGCCAGCAGCCCATCGACTGCCTCCTACGAGCAGTACTTC. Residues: CASSPSTASYEQYF.

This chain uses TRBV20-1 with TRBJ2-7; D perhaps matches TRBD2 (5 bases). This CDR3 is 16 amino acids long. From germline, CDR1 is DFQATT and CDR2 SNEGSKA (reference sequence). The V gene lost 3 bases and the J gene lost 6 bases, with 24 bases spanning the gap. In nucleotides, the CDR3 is TGCAGTGCTAGTGGTAGGACTCTCCTAGCCGCGGGCGAGCAGTACTTC. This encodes CSASGRTLLAAGEQYF.

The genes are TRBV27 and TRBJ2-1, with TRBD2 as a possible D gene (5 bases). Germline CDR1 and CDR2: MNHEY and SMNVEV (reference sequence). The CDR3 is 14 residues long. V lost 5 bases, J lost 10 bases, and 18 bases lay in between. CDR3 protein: CASSHGASPWEQFF. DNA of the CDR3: TGTGCCAGCAGTCATGGAGCTAGCCCTTGGGAGCAGTTCTTC.

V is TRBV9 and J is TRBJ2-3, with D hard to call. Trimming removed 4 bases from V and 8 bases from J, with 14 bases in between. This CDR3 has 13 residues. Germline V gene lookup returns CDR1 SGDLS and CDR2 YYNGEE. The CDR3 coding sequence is TGTGCCAGCAGCCCCCCCCCGAGTAGTACGCAGTATTTT. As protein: CASSPPPSSTQYF.

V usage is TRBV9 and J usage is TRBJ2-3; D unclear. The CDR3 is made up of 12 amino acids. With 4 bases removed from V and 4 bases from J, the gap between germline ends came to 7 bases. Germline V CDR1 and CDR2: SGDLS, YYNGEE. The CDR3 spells CASSPYADTQYF. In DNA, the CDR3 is TGTGCCAGCAGCCCCTATGCAGATACGCAGTATTTT. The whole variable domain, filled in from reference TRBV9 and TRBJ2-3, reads DSGVTQTPKHLITATGQRVTLRCSPRSGDLSVYWYQQSLDQGLQFLIQYYNGEERAKGNILERFSAQQFPDLHSELNLSSLELGDSALYFCASSPYADTQYFGPGTRLTVL.